This TCR beta chain was captured in a study of blood T cell repertoires in COVID-19. In the study overall: The United States, Italy and Spain provided the acute and convalescent COVID-19 samples. From T cells, B-cell-depleted T cells, or PBMCs came the material, which was cDNA or gDNA.

In the authors' workflow: By means of reference gene primer amplification, nucleated cell counts were estimated. Generated by immunoSEQ multiplex PCR, the TCRdb table keeps only in-frame clones and is missing some. V and J calls plus clone size are reproduced from that table; the DNA served to infer D and trimming. In the table there are 150,000 to 200,000 clones, approximately 80% of which are singletons. The V segment lost 6 bases and the J segment 2 bases; nucleotides outside the gene matches: 9. CDR1 and CDR2 from the germline V gene are MDHEN and SYDVKM. The CDR3 covers 15 residues. The TCR comes from a woman at least 80 years old with active or convalescent COVID-19. V and J are TRBV28 and TRBJ2-7; 8 positions agree with TRBD1. The specimen sequenced was peripheral blood. CDR3 protein: CASSSAGGEAYEQYF. The CDR3 region has the DNA TGTGCCAGCAGCTCCGCAGGGGGCGAAGCCTACGAGCAGTACTTC.